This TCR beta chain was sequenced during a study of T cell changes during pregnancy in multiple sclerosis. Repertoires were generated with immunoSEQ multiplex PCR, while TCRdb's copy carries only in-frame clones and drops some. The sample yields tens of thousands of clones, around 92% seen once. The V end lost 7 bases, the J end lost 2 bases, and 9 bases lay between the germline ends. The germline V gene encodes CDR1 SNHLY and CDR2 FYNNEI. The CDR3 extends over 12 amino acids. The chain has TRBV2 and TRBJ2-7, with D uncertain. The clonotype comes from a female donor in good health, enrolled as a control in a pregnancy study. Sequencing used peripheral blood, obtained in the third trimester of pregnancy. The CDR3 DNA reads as TGTGCCAGCAAACGCCTAGCCTACGAGCAGTACTTC. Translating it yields CASKRLAYEQYF.